Reported below is one T cell receptor beta chain. Authors' processing steps: Reference gene primer amplification gave estimated nucleated cell counts. Sequenced by immunoSEQ multiplex PCR; TCRdb stores in-frame clones only, minus some. The DNA gave D and trimming, while V, J and clone size come from that table. The data hold tens of thousands of clones, with 70% to 85% observed a single time. These data originate in a study of blood T cell repertoires in COVID-19. Study information: Collection of acute and convalescent COVID-19 samples took place in the United States, Italy and Spain. T cells, B-cell-depleted T cells, or PBMCs provided the cDNA or gDNA that served as material.

The CDR3 length is 15 residues. Germline V gene data show CDR1 as ENHRY and CDR2 as SYGVKD. V was cut by 3 bases and J by 3 bases, with 11 bases left in between. The source is a human donor in a cohort sampled during active COVID-19. The material sequenced was peripheral blood. The chain is built from TRBV10-3 and TRBJ2-2, with D possibly being TRBD1 (6 bases). The CDR3 region is CAISDRDKHTGELFF. CDR3 sequence (DNA): TGTGCCATCAGTGACCGGGACAAGCACACCGGGGAGCTGTTTTTT.